The 8 T cell receptor beta chains below come from one sample, sequenced in a study of shared clonotypes between healthy human individuals. Profiling relied on immunoSEQ multiplex PCR, and the TCRdb table lists in-frame clones only, not all of them. This table has around 980,000 clones, about four fifths appearing once. The sample comprised memory CD4+ T cells from PBMCs. Subset of the sample: CD45RA-negative fraction. The receptors were sampled from a man between 18 and 35 years old in good health. Some clones in this sample may be carry-over from other donors' samples.

The V call is TRBV5-1, the J call TRBJ1-1; 7 bases line up with TRBD1. Losses at the gene ends were 8 bases for V and 6 bases for J; bases not matched to a gene: 10. Germline V gene data show CDR1 as SGHRS and CDR2 as YFSETQ. The CDR3 is 13 residues long. In nucleotides, the CDR3 is TGCGCCAGTCACCTCAGGGGGGGATCTGAAGCTTTCTTT. It specifies CASHLRGGSEAFF.

The chain uses TRBV7-8 and TRBJ2-1; D could derive from TRBD1 or TRBD2 (6 bases each). Germline-derived CDR1 and CDR2 are SGHVS and FQNEAQ. The CDR3 runs 15 residues. The ends were cut back, 1 base at V and 5 bases at J, with 12 bases in the middle. The CDR3 bases are TGTGCCAGCAGCTTAGTTGGGGGGCGAGACAATGAGCAGTTCTTC. Its translation: CASSLVGGRDNEQFF.

This sequence joins TRBV6-1 and TRBJ2-7, with TRBD2 matching 15 bases. The CDR3 is made up of 15 amino acids. The V gene's germline CDR1 is MNHNS and CDR2 SASEGT. The ends lost 6 bases at V and 9 bases at J; junction bases unmatched: 9. CDR3 in amino acids: CASRPGTSGRPRQYF. For the CDR3, the DNA is TGTGCCAGCAGGCCTGGGACTAGCGGGAGGCCTCGGCAGTACTTC.

This clone was picked up one time. The chain links TRBV15 to TRBJ2-3; TRBD1 matches 11 bases. V lost 0 bases to trimming and J lost 4 bases; unmatched junction nucleotides: 9. In germline, CDR1 is LNHNV, CDR2 YYDKDF (reference sequence). The CDR3 spans 18 residues. The CDR3 nucleotides read TGTGCCACCAGCAGAGATCTGCCCGGACAGGGGGCCCCAGATACGCAGTATTTT. It translates to CATSRDLPGQGAPDTQYF.

The chain's CDR3 is CASSQAGQGADEQFF. The CDR3 DNA reads TGTGCCAGCAGCCAAGCCGGACAGGGGGCGGATGAGCAGTTCTTC. This sequence joins TRBV4-2 and TRBJ2-1, with 11 bases aligning to TRBD1. The CDR3 totals 15 residues. Germline CDR1 is LGHNA and CDR2 is YNFKEQ. Losses at the gene ends were 1 base for V and 8 bases for J; bases not matched to a gene: 4.

The chain carries TRBV15 and TRBJ1-5, with 11 bases matching TRBD1. Germline values: CDR1 LNHNV, CDR2 YYDKDF (reference sequence). The length of the CDR3 is 17 residues. The V gene end was trimmed by 2 bases and the J gene end by 3 bases; junction bases not matched to a gene: 6. This CDR3 reads CATSRRTGGDPNQPQHF. The CDR3 DNA sequence: TGTGCCACCAGCAGAAGGACAGGGGGCGACCCCAATCAGCCCCAGCATTTT.

On this clone: A read error may explain this, as a much larger clone is one base away. The CDR3 is CASSPEARRAGELFF. The CDR3 DNA is TGCGCCAGCAGCCCGGAAGCGAGGAGGGCCGGGGAGCTGTTTTTT. The gene calls are TRBV4-3 and TRBJ2-2; possible D gene TRBD2, 6 bases. This CDR3 is 15 amino acids long. The V end lost 4 bases, the J end lost 6 bases, and 15 bases lay between the germline ends. The germline gives CDR1 LGHNA, CDR2 YSLEER.

The chain has TRBV7-2 and TRBJ2-7, with 8 bases aligning to TRBD2. Germline CDR1 is SGHTA and CDR2 is FQGNSA. The CDR3 has 16 residues. V lost 1 base and J lost 6; bases outside the gene matches: 11. The CDR3 DNA follows: TGTGCCAGCAGCTTAGACAGCGGGAGTGGGGGGTCCGAGCAGTACTTC. Translation gives CASSLDSGSGGSEQYF.